One and the same sample provided the 24 T cell receptor beta chains below, sequenced in a study of T cell changes during pregnancy in multiple sclerosis (dated by TCRdb to between 2017 and 2020). Library creation used the immunoSEQ multiplex PCR assay. TCRdb took this table from immuneACCESS and kept in-frame rearrangements with V and J called. Such tables lack part of the clones; where checked against another copy, unresolved V genes explain under half of the gap, and the rest is unexplained. The sample records fewer than 85,000 clones, about 94% of which are singletons. About 2.3% of the sample comes from the top ten. Sequencing used peripheral blood, obtained in the third trimester of pregnancy. The receptors were gathered from a female donor with multiple sclerosis, enrolled in a pregnancy study.

V gene TRBV11-3 combines with J gene TRBJ2-7, with TRBD1 identical over 12 bases. Looked up from germline, CDR1 is SGHNT and CDR2 is YENEEA. V shed 1 base, J shed 2 bases, and the junction held 12 bases outside the gene matches. CDR3 size: 19 residues. CDR3 region: CASSLAGTGGLCWTYEQYF. The CDR3 DNA reads TGTGCCAGCAGCTTAGCTGGGACAGGGGGCTTGTGCTGGACCTACGAGCAGTACTTC.

The chain employs TRBV6-5 and TRBJ2-3; 8 bases agree with TRBD1. This CDR3 contains 15 residues. V gave up 4 bases and J gave up 3 bases; unmatched junction bases: 6. Germline V lookup: CDR1 MNHEY, CDR2 SVGAGI. DNA for the CDR3: TGTGCCAGCAGTTCGGCAGGGGGCTTGACAGATACGCAGTATTTT. Amino acid sequence: CASSSAGGLTDTQYF.

The chain links TRBV6-5 to TRBJ2-5, with D hard to call. The germline V and J ends were trimmed by 0 bases and 5 bases, with 7 bases remaining between them. Germline lookup yields CDR1 MNHEY and CDR2 SVGAGI. The CDR3 totals 13 residues. The CDR3 sequence: CASSYSTGETQYF. The CDR3 DNA follows: TGTGCCAGCAGTTACTCGACCGGGGAGACCCAGTACTTC.

V and J are TRBV9 and TRBJ2-3, with no clear D. V was pared by 3 bases and J by 5 bases, with 4 bases between. Per the germline V gene, CDR1 is SGDLS and CDR2 is YYNGEE. The CDR3 spans 11 residues. CDR3 region: CASSAVDTQYF. The CDR3 nucleotides read TGTGCCAGCAGCGCGGTAGATACGCAGTATTTT.

In DNA, the CDR3 is TGTGCCAGCAGCTTAGGAGCGGGGGGATTCAATGAGCAGTTCTTC. The encoded protein is CASSLGAGGFNEQFF. The rearrangement joins TRBV11-2 to TRBJ2-1, with TRBD2 matching 9 bases. The CDR3 is 15 amino acids. The V gene's germline CDR1 is SGHAT and CDR2 FQNNGV. The J segment lost 6 bases and the V segment lost 1 base, leaving 4 bases of the junction unmatched. The variable domain in full, with the rest retrieved from reference TRBV11-2 and TRBJ2-1, is EAGVAQSPRYKIIEKRQSVAFWCNPISGHATLYWYQQILGQGPKLLIQFQNNGVVDDSQLPKDRFSAERLKGVDSTLKIQPAKLEDSAVYLCASSLGAGGFNEQFFGPGTRLTVL.

As for this clone: A junction boundary mismatches the germline segment, possibly from a read error. The V gene is TRBV9, the J gene TRBJ2-3; D gene unclear. This CDR3 has 15 amino acids. Germline CDR1 reads SGDLS; CDR2 reads YYNGEE. This CDR3 is CAGSVSFRPTDTQYF. In DNA form, the CDR3 reads TGTGCCGGCAGCGTTAGCTTTAGACCGACAGATACGCAGTATTTT. Based on the CDR3 plus reference TRBV9 and TRBJ2-3, the full variable domain is DSGVTQTPKHLITATGQRVTLRCSPRSGDLSVYWYQQSLDQGLQFLIQYYNGEERAKGNILERFSAQQFPDLHSELNLSSLELGDSALYFCAGSVSFRPTDTQYFGPGTRLTVL.

V and J are TRBV27 and TRBJ2-7; a possible D gene is TRBD1 (6 bases). Germline V gene sequence: CDR1 MNHEY, CDR2 SMNVEV (reference sequence). This CDR3 has 14 amino acids. The V end was cut by 0 bases, the J end by 2 bases, with 8 bases between. CDR3 in amino acids: CASSLSGQTYEQYF. Written as DNA, the CDR3 is TGTGCCAGCAGTTTATCAGGACAGACCTACGAGCAGTACTTC.

The CDR3 spells CASSQGQGSYEQYF. The CDR3 coding sequence is TGTGCCAGCAGCCAAGGACAGGGGTCCTACGAGCAGTACTTC. The V gene is TRBV11-2, the J gene TRBJ2-7, with 9 bases matching TRBD1. Germline CDR1 is SGHAT and CDR2 is FQNNGV. The junction had 3 bases not matched to a gene; V was cut back by 5 bases and J by 1 base. The CDR3 is 14 residues long.

This clone has just one count. The genes are TRBV7-8 and TRBJ1-1; TRBD1 is a possible D gene (6 bases). The germline V and J ends were trimmed by 6 bases and 1 base, with 12 bases remaining between them. Germline CDR1 reads SGHVS; CDR2 reads FQNEAQ. There are 14 residues in the CDR3. The CDR3 reads CASSQQGSNTEAFF. CDR3 nucleotide sequence: TGTGCCAGCAGTCAACAGGGCTCGAACACTGAAGCTTTCTTT.

The V call is TRBV30, the J call TRBJ1-2; no clear D gene. With 4 bases removed from V and 4 bases from J, the gap between germline ends came to 10 bases. The CDR3 sequence is 12 residues long. Germline V lookup: CDR1 GTSNPN, CDR2 SVGIG (reference sequence). CDR3 sequence (DNA): TGTGCCTGGAATGCAGGATTCTATGGCTACACCTTC. Translated, it gives CAWNAGFYGYTF. The full variable domain, completed using reference TRBV30 and TRBJ1-2, is SQTIHQWPATLVQPVGSPLSLECTVEGTSNPNLYWYRQAAGRGLQLLFYSVGIGQISSEVPQNLSASRPQDRQFILSSKKLLLSDSGFYLCAWNAGFYGYTFGSGTRLTVV.

The J gene is TRBJ1-1, the V gene TRBV7-9, with no clear D. The CDR3 consists of 14 residues. Germline-derived CDR1 and CDR2 are SEHNR and FQNEAQ (reference sequence). Trimming removed 2 bases at V and 1 base at J, with 8 bases between. CDR3: CASSLSQANTEAFF. CDR3 sequence (DNA): TGTGCCAGCAGCTTAAGCCAGGCGAACACTGAAGCTTTCTTT.

The rearrangement links TRBV9 to TRBJ2-7; maybe TRBD1 (6 bases). V lost 4 bases, J lost 6 bases, and 20 bases lay in between. This CDR3 is built from 15 residues. Germline V gene data show CDR1 as SGDLS and CDR2 as YYNGEE. The CDR3: CASSPRQAGAGEQYF. The CDR3 nucleotides read TGTGCCAGCAGCCCACGACAGGCCGGGGCCGGCGAGCAGTACTTC.

The chain has TRBV27 and TRBJ2-3, with 8 bases that match TRBD2. The germline V gene has CDR1 MNHEY and CDR2 SMNVEV (reference sequence). V shed 7 bases and J 6 bases; nucleotides not matched to a gene: 9. The CDR3 runs to 14 residues. The CDR3 spells CASKSGGRGDTQYF. Written as DNA, the CDR3 is TGTGCCAGCAAGAGCGGGGGCAGAGGGGATACGCAGTATTTT.

The chain joins TRBV6-1 to TRBJ1-5; TRBD1 agrees at 9 bases. The germline CDR1 and CDR2 sequences are MNHNS and SASEGT. This CDR3 spans 19 amino acids. V gave up 1 base and J gave up 2 bases; unmatched junction bases: 12. CDR3 sequence reads: CASSEDGLGTGYGNQPQHF. The CDR3 DNA reads as TGTGCCAGCAGTGAAGACGGTCTGGGGACAGGGTATGGCAATCAGCCCCAGCATTTT.

The V call is TRBV20-1, the J call TRBJ1-5; D remains unclear. The CDR3 runs to 11 residues. CDR1 is DFQATT and CDR2 is SNEGSKA in the germline V gene (reference sequence). Between the trimmed V and J ends, which lost 6 bases and 10 bases, there was a span of 13 bases. CDR3 protein: CSAKLGRPQHF. The CDR3 nucleotides read TGCAGTGCCAAGCTCGGTAGACCCCAGCATTTT.

The chain has TRBV6-1 and TRBJ1-5; tentative D call: TRBD1 (5 bases). V was cut by 8 bases and J by 0 bases, with 14 bases left in between. The germline CDR1 and CDR2 sequences are MNHNS and SASEGT. There are 15 residues in the CDR3. CDR3 bases: TGTGCCAGCCGACAGATTACAATTAGCAATCAGCCCCAGCATTTT. Protein product: CASRQITISNQPQHF.

There are a few counts of this clone. The chain combines TRBV19 with TRBJ1-6; D is possibly TRBD1 (5 bases). The V end lost 8 bases, the J end lost 13 bases, and 18 bases lay between the germline ends. In germline, CDR1 is LNHDA, CDR2 SQIVND (reference sequence). The CDR3 is 13 residues long. The CDR3 DNA reads TGTGCCAGTTGCACAGGAATCGGTTGGCCCCTCCACTTT. It encodes CASCTGIGWPLHF.

The rearrangement uses TRBV10-3 and TRBJ2-5; 8 bases are shared with TRBD2. This CDR3 comprises 16 residues. In germline, CDR1 is ENHRY, CDR2 SYGVKD. Germline trimming cut 2 bases from V and 2 bases from J; bases unmatched to any gene: 7. Written as DNA, the CDR3 is TGTGCCATCAGTGAGATTTCGGGGGGGCTTCAAGAGACCCAGTACTTC. Protein: CAISEISGGLQETQYF.

The chain joins TRBV15 to TRBJ1-3; D not certain. Trimming took off 0 bases at V and 7 bases at J, with 13 bases between the two ends. Germline V CDR1 and CDR2: LNHNV, YYDKDF (reference sequence). The CDR3 sequence is 15 residues long. The CDR3 region is CATSRDQAGGNTIYF. The CDR3 bases are TGTGCCACCAGCAGAGATCAAGCCGGAGGGAACACCATATATTTT.

The chain combines TRBV4-2 with TRBJ1-1, with D maybe TRBD1 (5 bases). V lost 1 base and J lost 2, with 11 bases in between. Germline CDR1 is LGHNA and CDR2 is YNFKEQ. The CDR3 contains 15 residues. In DNA, the CDR3 is TGTGCCAGCAGCCAAGTAGTAGGGGAAAACACTGAAGCTTTCTTT. Its translation is CASSQVVGENTEAFF.

This chain links TRBV7-8 with TRBJ2-7; TRBD1 agrees at 10 bases. This CDR3 region has 17 residues. Germline trimming cut 4 bases from V and 1 base from J; bases unmatched to any gene: 10. Looked up from germline, CDR1 is SGHVS and CDR2 is FQNEAQ. The chain's CDR3 is CASSYKGQGPRSYEQYF. The CDR3 DNA reads as TGTGCCAGCAGCTACAAGGGACAGGGGCCAAGGTCCTACGAGCAGTACTTC.

The rearrangement links TRBV5-6 to TRBJ1-1; D might be TRBD1 (5 bases). The CDR3 extends over 15 amino acids. The germline V gene encodes CDR1 SGHDT and CDR2 YYEEEE. The germline V and J ends were trimmed by 4 bases and 1 base, with 14 bases remaining between them. The CDR3 DNA follows: TGTGCCAGCAGCCGCAGGGTCATGGCGAACACTGAAGCTTTCTTT. This codes for CASSRRVMANTEAFF.

The V and J genes are TRBV11-2 and TRBJ2-1; TRBD2 matches at 8 bases. This CDR3 has 14 amino acids. Trimming at V came to 1 base and at J to 7 bases, leaving 3 bases not matched to a gene. CDR1 is SGHAT, CDR2 FQNNGV, per germline. The CDR3 DNA sequence: TGTGCCAGCAGCTTAGCGGGGGGGTTGAATGAGCAGTTCTTC. Amino acid sequence: CASSLAGGLNEQFF.

This sequence joins TRBV6-6 and TRBJ1-3; D might be TRBD1 (6 bases). CDR1 and CDR2 from the germline V gene are MNHNY and SVGAGI (reference sequence). CDR3 length: 15 residues. With 8 bases removed from V and 4 bases from J, the gap between germline ends came to 18 bases. The CDR3 region is CASSKDPGVGNTIYF. CDR3 DNA: TGTGCCAGCTCAAAGGACCCAGGGGTGGGAAACACCATATATTTT.